This T cell receptor (beta chain) was obtained from a study of cytomegalovirus exposure and HLA in healthy donors. Regarding the study as a whole: According to a subsequent analysis, TCR clusters from the first cohort were inclined to appear together in the 120 validation repertoires.

With 5 bases clipped from V and 1 base from J, the junction kept 6 bases outside the gene matches. This CDR3 region has 15 residues. Germline V gene data show CDR1 as SGHDN and CDR2 as FVKESK. The method was immunoSEQ multiplex PCR; TCRdb's version includes in-frame clones alone and lacks a portion of them. Counted here are 90,000 or so clones, 75% to 90% occurring once; the ten biggest clones make up more than 20%. This clone was seen more than once but under ten times. The antigen remains unidentified. The sequenced sample consisted of PBMCs. The chain combines TRBV14 with TRBJ2-3, with 7 bases aligning to TRBD1. This TCR came from a young man in good health and CMV-seropositive. The CDR3 loop is CASSYHRGRTDTQYF. Written as DNA, the CDR3 is TGTGCCAGCAGCTACCACAGGGGACGCACAGATACGCAGTATTTT.